The 24 T cell receptor beta chains listed next were all sequenced from one sample in a study of blood T cell repertoires in COVID-19. Produced via immunoSEQ multiplex PCR; TCRdb's table is partial and in-frame only. The table lists 310,000 or so clones, 86% of them singletons. Sample: peripheral blood. The receptors come from a woman aged 45-65 years with acute or convalescent COVID-19.

The chain recombines TRBV3-1 (or the pseudogene TRBV3-2) with TRBJ2-1, with D possibly matching TRBD2 (5 bases). The CDR3 length is 13 residues. In germline, CDR1 is LGHDT, CDR2 YNNKEL (reference sequence). Deletions cut 1 base from V and 10 bases from J, with 11 bases between. CDR3: CASSQGVQREQFF. The DNA for the CDR3 is TGTGCCAGCAGCCAAGGGGTACAGCGGGAGCAGTTCTTC.

The chain uses TRBV9 and TRBJ1-1; D is ambiguous. Trimming pared 0 bases from V and 1 base from J, leaving 7 bases between. The CDR3 is 14 residues long. The germline V gene has CDR1 SGDLS and CDR2 YYNGEE. The CDR3 loop reads CASSVGRGNTEAFF. DNA of the CDR3: TGTGCCAGCAGCGTAGGGCGCGGGAACACTGAAGCTTTCTTT.

The chain links TRBV4-1 to TRBJ1-2; possible D gene TRBD1, 5 bases. Germline V CDR1 and CDR2: MGHRA, YSYEKL. V lost 0 bases and J 3 bases, leaving 14 bases between the germline ends. The CDR3 totals 16 residues. CDR3 bases: TGCGCCAGCAGCCAAGAATGGGGCATATCGGACTATGGCTACACCTTC. Its translation: CASSQEWGISDYGYTF.

The rearrangement uses TRBV25-1 and TRBJ2-1; TRBD2 agrees at 9 bases. Germline V gene sequence: CDR1 MGHDK, CDR2 SYGVNS. The CDR3 is 15 amino acids. V shed 5 bases, J shed 13 bases, and the junction held 15 bases outside the gene matches. CDR3 sequence: CASSFPGLAGIGQFF. The CDR3, as DNA: TGTGCCAGCAGTTTTCCGGGACTAGCTGGAATCGGTCAGTTCTTC.

This clone appeared once. CDR3 DNA: TGCGCCAGCAGCTTCGGGACAGGGGCTGGAAACACCATATATTTT. This sequence encodes CASSFGTGAGNTIYF. This sequence joins TRBV4-3 and TRBJ1-3; TRBD1 matches 10 bases. Germline CDR1 reads LGHNA; CDR2 reads YSLEER. The trim removed 5 bases at V and 2 bases at J, leaving 3 bases unmatched. This CDR3 contains 15 residues.

The genes are TRBV28 and TRBJ2-2, with 7 nucleotides matching TRBD1. Germline CDR1 is MDHEN and CDR2 is SYDVKM. This CDR3 contains 15 residues. V shed 4 bases and J 1 base; nucleotides not matched to a gene: 3. The CDR3 sequence: CASSSDRRNTGELFF. The CDR3 DNA follows: TGTGCCAGCAGTTCGGACAGGAGGAACACCGGGGAGCTGTTTTTT.

The chain joins TRBV10-3 to TRBJ1-2, with D possibly matching TRBD1 (6 bases). Germline V gene sequence: CDR1 ENHRY, CDR2 SYGVKD. Trimming cost V 4 bases and J 4 bases, with 16 bases left between them. CDR3 length: 15 amino acids. The CDR3 DNA is TGTGCCATCAGTGCGAGGGGGGGGGCTCTCTATGGCTACACCTTC. This codes for CAISARGGALYGYTF.

The gene calls are TRBV1 and TRBJ1-4; the table's D call, TRBD1, was not checked against the DNA. TRBV1 is a recognized pseudogene. This CDR3 is 14 amino acids long. CDR3 in DNA: TGCACCACCCCCTCGGGACAGGGAAATGAAAAACTGTTTTTT. It specifies CTTPSGQGNEKLFF.

The V gene is TRBV30, the J gene TRBJ2-1; TRBD2 matches at 9 bases. There are 14 residues in the CDR3. Trimming took 3 bases from V and 6 from J; bases not matched to a gene: 6. The germline gives CDR1 GTSNPN, CDR2 SVGIG (reference sequence). The CDR3 DNA reads TGTGCCTGGAGGCGACTAGCGGACGGCAATGAGCAGTTCTTC. It specifies CAWRRLADGNEQFF.

This chain connects TRBV19 to TRBJ1-2, with TRBD1 matching over 9 bases. The germline V gene encodes CDR1 LNHDA and CDR2 SQIVND (reference sequence). V shed 2 bases, J shed 7 bases, and the junction held 2 bases outside the gene matches. The CDR3 loop spans 13 amino acids. Here the CDR3 reads CASSIRTGVGYTF. CDR3 nucleotide sequence: TGTGCCAGTAGTATACGGACAGGGGTTGGCTACACCTTC.

Only one count was recorded for this clone. The V gene is TRBV6-2 or TRBV6-3, the J gene TRBJ2-6; 7 positions agree with TRBD1. V was clipped by 0 bases and J by 2 bases; unmatched bases: 7. The CDR3 covers 18 residues. Germline V CDR1 and CDR2: MNHEY, SVGEGT. In DNA form, the CDR3 reads TGTGCCAGCAGTTACTCGATTTACAGGGGAACTGGGGCCAACGTCCTGACTTTC. This translates into CASSYSIYRGTGANVLTF.

The genes are TRBV2 and TRBJ1-4, with 9 bases aligning to TRBD1. Germline values: CDR1 SNHLY, CDR2 FYNNEI. Unmatched junction bases numbered 8, after V lost 5 bases and J lost 7 bases. This CDR3 has 15 amino acids. Written as DNA, the CDR3 is TGTGCCAGCAGTATTCCGGGACAGGGAGGTGAAAAACTGTTTTTT. This translates into CASSIPGQGGEKLFF.

This clone has just a few counts. CDR3 residues: CASSESRGHTEAFF. The CDR3 DNA sequence: TGTGCCAGCAGTGAATCCAGGGGACACACTGAAGCTTTCTTT. The V call is TRBV25-1, the J call TRBJ1-1; D perhaps matches TRBD1 (6 bases). The germline V gene encodes CDR1 MGHDK and CDR2 SYGVNS. Trimming shortened V by 1 base and J by 3 bases, and 9 bases separated the two germline ends. The CDR3 totals 14 residues.

V is TRBV19 and J is TRBJ1-2, with a tentative D call TRBD1 (6 bases). The CDR3 is made up of 14 amino acids. Between the trimmed V and J ends, which lost 3 bases and 2 bases, there was a span of 10 bases. The germline gives CDR1 LNHDA, CDR2 SQIVND (reference sequence). Here the CDR3 reads CASSMDSVNYGYTF. The DNA for the CDR3 is TGTGCCAGTAGTATGGACAGCGTCAACTATGGCTACACCTTC.

The CDR3 nucleotides are TGCAGTGCTAGTGGCGGGGCGCACGCTGAAGCTTTCTTT. Translating it yields CSASGGAHAEAFF. The V call is TRBV20-1, the J call TRBJ1-1; the D gene is possibly TRBD1 (5 bases). CDR1 is DFQATT, CDR2 SNEGSKA, per germline (reference sequence). Trimming shortened V by 3 bases and J by 6 bases, and 14 bases separated the two germline ends. The CDR3 sequence is 13 residues long.

V and J are TRBV5-5 and TRBJ2-1; D remains ambiguous. Germline CDR1 reads SGHKS; CDR2 reads YYEKEE (reference sequence). The CDR3 covers 13 residues. V lost 4 bases and J 5 bases, leaving 10 bases between the germline ends. The CDR3 coding sequence is TGTGCCAGCAGCCCGCAGGTCCACAATGAGCAGTTCTTC. This codes for CASSPQVHNEQFF.

The rearrangement uses TRBV5-3 and TRBJ2-3; 12 positions match TRBD1. TRBV5-3 belongs to the ORF category, with a function that is uncertain. The ends lost 4 bases at V and 3 bases at J; junction bases unmatched: 12. CDR3 length equals 18 residues. Here the CDR3 reads CARSTRDRGQQLTDTQYF. In nucleotides, the CDR3 is TGTGCCAGAAGCACCCGGGACAGGGGGCAGCAACTAACAGATACGCAGTATTTT.

This clone was detected once. This chain joins TRBV24-1 and TRBJ2-3; 8 nucleotides align to TRBD1. Germline V gene lookup returns CDR1 KGHDR and CDR2 SFDVKD. J lost 2 bases, V lost 3 bases, and 9 bases had no gene match. There are 17 residues in the CDR3. Here the CDR3 reads CATSDPGQGTHTDTQYF. CDR3 bases: TGTGCCACCAGTGATCCTGGACAGGGAACACACACAGATACGCAGTATTTT.

This clone showed up just once. This chain uses TRBV11-3 with TRBJ2-2; the match to TRBD2 covers 12 bases. V gave up 5 bases and J gave up 3 bases; unmatched junction bases: 13. The CDR3 covers 19 residues. Germline V lookup: CDR1 SGHNT, CDR2 YENEEA. This CDR3 reads CASSRGAASGRAHTGELFF. For the CDR3, the DNA is TGTGCCAGCAGCCGGGGGGCGGCTAGCGGGAGGGCTCACACCGGGGAGCTGTTTTTT.

The gene calls are TRBV5-1 and TRBJ2-3; maybe TRBD2 (5 bases). Between the trimmed V and J ends, which lost 0 bases and 0 bases, there was a span of 11 bases. Germline CDR1 SGHRS, CDR2 YFSETQ. The CDR3 spans 16 residues. CDR3 protein: CASSLVHGGSTDTQYF. The CDR3 region has the DNA TGCGCCAGCAGCTTGGTGCACGGCGGGAGCACAGATACGCAGTATTTT.

J is TRBJ1-1 and V is TRBV28; D not resolved. The CDR3 sequence is 13 residues long. Germline V gene lookup returns CDR1 MDHEN and CDR2 SYDVKM. V shed 7 bases and J shed 7 bases, with 16 bases lying between them. CDR3 protein: CASKNPGYSEAFF. CDR3 coding DNA: TGTGCCAGCAAGAACCCGGGGTACAGTGAAGCTTTCTTT.

The genes are TRBV27 and TRBJ1-1; perhaps TRBD1 as D (5 bases). This CDR3 is built from 14 residues. Germline CDR1 MNHEY, CDR2 SMNVEV (reference sequence). Trimming stripped 4 bases from V and 4 bases from J, with 13 bases between. This chain's CDR3 is CASSWYRGSTEAFF. As DNA, the CDR3 is TGTGCCAGCAGTTGGTACCGGGGGAGCACTGAAGCTTTCTTT.

This clone was recorded only once. The chain is built from TRBV4-3 and TRBJ2-5; D is unresolved. The CDR3 runs 16 residues. Trimming took off 1 base at V and 4 bases at J, with 16 bases between the two ends. The germline gives CDR1 LGHNA, CDR2 YSLEER. CDR3 loop: CASSQVLTGFRETQYF. The CDR3 DNA follows: TGCGCCAGCAGCCAAGTCTTGACCGGGTTCCGAGAGACCCAGTACTTC.

V gene TRBV27 combines with J gene TRBJ2-7, with 8 bases fitting TRBD1. Looked up from germline, CDR1 is MNHEY and CDR2 is SMNVEV (reference sequence). V was clipped by 5 bases and J by 5 bases; unmatched bases: 8. The CDR3 length is 14 residues. The CDR3 region has the DNA TGTGCCAGCAGTCCTGACAGGGGTTTTGACGAGCAGTACTTC. This codes for CASSPDRGFDEQYF.